This T cell receptor (beta chain) originates from a study of patients and donors after allogeneic stem cell transplantation. In TCRdb, the RT-PCR reads were re-called with MiXCR into one record per CDR3 protein. In the table there are roughly 140,000 distinct CDR3 sequences, about 36% of which are singletons. The sample holds a few counts of this clonotype. Specimen: blood, either unsorted or a sorted T cell fraction (not recorded which). The clonotype was recovered from a human donor who was either an allogeneic HSCT recipient or a stem cell or donor lymphocyte infusion donor (not recorded which). It is not recorded whose cells these are; they may come from a transplant donor.

CDR3 in DNA: TGCAGTGCTAGTTGGGACACTGAAGCTTTCTTT. The encoded protein is CSASWDTEAFF. J is TRBJ1-1 and V is TRBV20-1, with D uncertain. With 3 bases removed from V and 3 bases from J, the gap between germline ends came to 5 bases. The germline CDR1 and CDR2 sequences are DFQATT and SNEGSKA (reference sequence). The CDR3 totals 11 residues.